This T cell receptor (beta chain) was observed in a study of blood T cell repertoires in COVID-19. Background on the study: Specimens from acute and convalescent COVID-19 originated in the United States, Italy and Spain. PBMCs, B-cell-depleted T cells, or T cells provided the cDNA or gDNA that made up the material.

Unmatched junction bases numbered 8, after V lost 2 bases and J lost 3 bases. Germline values: CDR1 SGHVS, CDR2 FNYEAQ. The CDR3 length is 18 residues. Study processing details: Nucleated cell counts were estimated from reference gene primer amplification. Clones were sequenced by immunoSEQ multiplex PCR, and TCRdb holds only the in-frame ones, with some missing. V and J calls and clone size follow that table, whereas D and trimming were derived from the DNA. Of about 300,000 clones listed, around 92% were seen once; the top ten hold 1.8%. Seattle's enrolled individuals joined amid active infection and were then monitored longitudinally.

The origin of this receptor is a woman aged 25 to 39 with COVID-19, enrolled during active disease. Sequenced input: peripheral blood. V gene TRBV7-6 combines with J gene TRBJ2-3, with 13 bases that match TRBD2. CDR3 nucleotide sequence: TGTGCCAGCAGCTTATTGGGACTAGCGGGGTCTGCGACAGATACGCAGTATTTT. It specifies CASSLLGLAGSATDTQYF. The full variable domain, its missing parts supplied by reference TRBV7-6 and TRBJ2-3, is GAGVSQSPRYKVTKRGQDVALRCDPISGHVSLYWYRQALGQGPEFLTYFNYEAQQDKSGLPNDRFSAERPEGSISTLTIQRTEQRDSAMYRCASSLLGLAGSATDTQYFGPGTRLTVL.